The rows below give T cell receptor beta chains drawn from one sample of a study of blood T cell repertoires in COVID-19. Only in-frame clones appear in the TCRdb table, and some are missing; sequencing was by immunoSEQ multiplex PCR. The table has approximately 170,000 clones, approximately 91% seen once. The material sequenced was peripheral blood. The origin of the receptors is a man aged 18 to 29 with COVID-19, enrolled during active disease. Each CDR3 is given with its conserved first and last residue. The order of the fields is CDR3 length, D gene, V gene, J gene, CDR3 protein, CDR3 DNA. A D gene is named only where the DNA matches it firmly.

15	NA	TRBV9	TRBJ2-2	CASSAPSANTGELFF	TGTGCCAGCAGCGCCCCCTCCGCGAACACCGGGGAGCTGTTTTTT
14	NA	TRBV10-3	TRBJ1-2	CAIRARGRDYGYTF	TGTGCCATCAGAGCCAGGGGACGGGACTATGGCTACACCTTC
17	TRBD1	TRBV19	TRBJ2-3	CASSIDRDRGTTDTQYF	TGTGCCAGTAGTATAGATCGGGACAGGGGAACTACAGATACGCAGTATTTT
15	NA	TRBV18	TRBJ2-7	CASSSAGTRDRWQYF	TGTGCCAGCTCATCTGCCGGGACAAGGGATCGCTGGCAGTACTTC
14	TRBD1	TRBV5-6	TRBJ1-1	CASTHRDRGTEAFF	TGTGCCAGCACTCACCGGGACAGGGGCACCGAAGCTTTCTTT
14	NA	TRBV6-6	TRBJ2-7	CASRTGLIIYEQYF	TGTGCCAGCAGAACGGGACTGATCATCTACGAGCAGTACTTC
15	NA	TRBV19	TRBJ2-3	CATKGWRTSTDTQYF	TGTGCCACCAAGGGGTGGCGAACTAGCACAGATACGCAGTATTTT
13	NA	TRBV7-2	TRBJ2-1	CASSLGLNNEQFF	TGTGCCAGCAGCTTGGGACTCAACAATGAGCAGTTCTTC
14	TRBD2	TRBV9	TRBJ2-5	CASSIGLAGETQYF	TGTGCCAGCAGCATCGGACTAGCGGGAGAGACCCAGTACTTC
14	TRBD2	TRBV5-1	TRBJ2-3	CASSLRTSFRTQYF	TGCGCCAGCAGCCTCCGGACTAGCTTTCGGACGCAGTATTTT
15	TRBD2	TRBV13	TRBJ2-7	CASSLGGTTAYEQYF	TGTGCCAGCAGCTTAGGAGGGACTACAGCTTACGAGCAGTACTTC